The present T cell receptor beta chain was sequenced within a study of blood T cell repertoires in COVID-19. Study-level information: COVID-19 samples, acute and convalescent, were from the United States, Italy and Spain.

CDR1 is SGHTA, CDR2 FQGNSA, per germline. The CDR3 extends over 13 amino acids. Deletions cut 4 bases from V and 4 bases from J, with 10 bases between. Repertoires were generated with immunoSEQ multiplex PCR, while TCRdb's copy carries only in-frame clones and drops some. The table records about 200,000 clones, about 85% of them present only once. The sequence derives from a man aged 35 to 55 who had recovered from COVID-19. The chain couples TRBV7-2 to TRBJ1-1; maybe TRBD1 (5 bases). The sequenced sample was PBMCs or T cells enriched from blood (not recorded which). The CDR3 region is CASSSDGGTEAFF. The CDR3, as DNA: TGTGCCAGCAGCTCGGACGGGGGCACTGAAGCTTTCTTT.